The 12 T cell receptor beta chains reported below all come from one sample, sequenced in a study of cytomegalovirus exposure and HLA in healthy donors. Use of 60 Vbeta and 13 Jbeta primers characterized the PCR. Assay used: immunoSEQ multiplex PCR; TCRdb lists only in-frame clones, some missing. The sample has 150,000 to 200,000 clones, under 90% seen once. The specimen was PBMCs. The receptor set was obtained from a young man in good health and CMV-seronegative.

The V call is TRBV19, the J call TRBJ1-1, with TRBD1 matching 9 bases. Germline values: CDR1 LNHDA, CDR2 SQIVND (reference sequence). The CDR3 is 14 amino acids. The V and J ends lost 5 bases and 6 bases, in that order; junction bases with no gene match: 7. CDR3 nucleotide sequence: TGTGCCAGTAGTCCTCGACAGGGGGGGGCTGAAGCTTTCTTT. Translating gives CASSPRQGGAEAFF.

The chain links TRBV28 to TRBJ2-5; 8 bases fit TRBD1. From germline, CDR1 is MDHEN and CDR2 SYDVKM. The trim removed 3 bases at V and 3 bases at J, leaving 3 bases unmatched. This CDR3 is built from 14 residues. This chain's CDR3 is CASSLDREEETQYF. The CDR3 DNA follows: TGTGCCAGCAGTTTGGACAGGGAGGAAGAGACCCAGTACTTC.

The J gene is TRBJ1-5, the V gene TRBV6-1; D remains unclear. V lost 1 base, J lost 7 bases, and 8 bases lay in between. From germline, CDR1 is MNHNS and CDR2 SASEGT. The CDR3 totals 13 residues. CDR3 coding DNA: TGTGCCAGCAGTGAAGTAGCGGGACAGCCCCAGCATTTT. Protein sequence: CASSEVAGQPQHF.

This chain links TRBV19 with TRBJ1-1; D not resolved. Germline lookup yields CDR1 LNHDA and CDR2 SQIVND (reference sequence). This CDR3 has 12 residues. V dropped 3 bases and J dropped 6 bases, with 8 bases sitting between them. The CDR3 loop reads CASSMYGAEAFF. The CDR3 nucleotides read TGTGCCAGTAGTATGTACGGGGCTGAAGCTTTCTTT.

This clone was counted only a few times. This chain connects TRBV5-4 to TRBJ1-1; maybe TRBD1 (5 bases). This CDR3 has 12 amino acids. In germline, CDR1 is SGHNT, CDR2 YYREEE (reference sequence). Trimming took off 2 bases at V and 11 bases at J, with 13 bases between the two ends. This CDR3 reads CASSLQGADAFF. The DNA for the CDR3 is TGTGCCAGCAGCTTACAAGGGGCCGATGCTTTCTTT.

V usage is TRBV19 and J usage is TRBJ2-2; 14 bases match TRBD2. V trimming: 5 bases; J trimming: 7 bases; junction bases outside the gene matches: 6. Looked up from germline, CDR1 is LNHDA and CDR2 is SQIVND (reference sequence). CDR3 length: 16 amino acids. DNA for the CDR3: TGTGCCAGTAGTTGGACTAGCGGGAGGTGGGTCGGGGAGCTGTTTTTT. This codes for CASSWTSGRWVGELFF.

V and J are TRBV5-1 and TRBJ2-7, with TRBD1 identical over 11 bases. This CDR3 comprises 16 residues. CDR1 SGHRS and CDR2 YFSETQ come from the germline V gene. V gave up 4 bases and J gave up 3 bases; unmatched junction bases: 9. The CDR3, as DNA: TGCGCCAGCAGCCACGGACAGGGGGCCCTCCACTACGAGCAGTACTTC. Translation: CASSHGQGALHYEQYF.

This clone was recorded only once. This rearrangement joins TRBV6-1 to TRBJ1-6; tentative D call: TRBD1 (6 bases). Germline lookup yields CDR1 MNHNS and CDR2 SASEGT. The CDR3 is 15 residues long. V was cut by 5 bases and J by 5 bases, with 13 bases left in between. The CDR3 sequence: CASSLDSEHNSPLHF. The CDR3 region has the DNA TGTGCCAGCAGTTTGGACAGCGAGCATAATTCACCCCTCCACTTT.

The chain couples TRBV5-1 to TRBJ1-3; perhaps TRBD1 as D (6 bases). The CDR3 length is 16 residues. Germline lookup yields CDR1 SGHRS and CDR2 YFSETQ. Trimming shortened V by 2 bases and J by 0 bases, and 12 bases separated the two germline ends. The CDR3 bases are TGCGCCAGCAGCTTATTTGACAGGAGCTCTGGAAACACCATATATTTT. The encoded protein is CASSLFDRSSGNTIYF.

The chain has TRBV27 and TRBJ1-2; D might be TRBD1 (5 bases). The CDR3 length is 13 residues. Germline V lookup: CDR1 MNHEY, CDR2 SMNVEV (reference sequence). The V gene lost 9 bases and the J gene lost 8 bases, with 19 bases spanning the gap. Here the CDR3 DNA reads TGTGCCAGTTCGGGACTCTTCGTGGGCGGCTACACCTTC. This sequence encodes CASSGLFVGGYTF.

The chain joins TRBV19 to TRBJ2-7; TRBD2 matches 7 bases. The CDR3 totals 14 residues. CDR1 is LNHDA and CDR2 is SQIVND in the germline V gene (reference sequence). Germline trimming cut 6 bases from V and 0 bases from J; bases unmatched to any gene: 5. CDR3 bases: TGTGCCAGTAGCGCTAGCGGAAGCTCCTACGAGCAGTACTTC. This encodes CASSASGSSYEQYF.

The V gene is TRBV9, the J gene TRBJ2-3; 9 bases match TRBD2. The V segment lost 4 bases and the J segment 3 bases; nucleotides outside the gene matches: 6. The CDR3 is 15 residues long. Germline assignment: CDR1 SGDLS and CDR2 YYNGEE. The CDR3 is CASSPPGLATDTQYF. The CDR3 DNA sequence: TGTGCCAGCAGCCCCCCCGGACTAGCGACAGATACGCAGTATTTT.